This T cell receptor beta chain was sequenced in a study of shared clonotypes between healthy human individuals. The study ran the assay at deep level. The material for each subset, its genomic DNA, was split evenly across several immunoSEQ plates. Method: immunoSEQ multiplex PCR; TCRdb's copy keeps in-frame clones and lacks some. Of approximately 2,300,000 clones in the sample, about nine tenths were seen once. Germline CDR1 is MNHEY and CDR2 is SVGAGI. The CDR3 has 12 residues. Trimming shortened V by 10 bases and J by 2 bases, and 12 bases separated the two germline ends. Sequenced input: naive CD4+ T cells from PBMCs. Subset defined: CD45RA+ positively selected. The TCR originated in a man aged 18 to 29 in good health. Some clones in this sample may be carry-over from other donors' samples. This rearrangement joins TRBV6-5 to TRBJ2-7; D perhaps matches TRBD1 (6 bases). This chain's CDR3 is CATRGRAYEQYF. The CDR3 region has the DNA TGTGCCACCAGGGGCAGAGCCTACGAGCAGTACTTC.